Following are 16 T cell receptor beta chains from one sample sequenced in a study of blood T cells in healthy people across ages. Sample-barcoded 5' priming and a J-beta primer mix drove a second PCR of roughly 6 to 12 cycles. TCRdb passed the 5' RACE reads through MiXCR, listing each CDR3 protein once. The sample holds 1.5 million to 2 million distinct CDR3 sequences, around 48% seen once. Sequencing was carried out using blood. The receptors were sampled from a woman between 35 and 50 years old in good health.

The genes are TRBV6-5 and TRBJ2-7; no clear D gene. V dropped 2 bases and J dropped 7 bases, with 18 bases sitting between them. The CDR3 covers 15 residues. The V gene's germline CDR1 is MNHEY and CDR2 SVGAGI. The CDR3 reads CASSYGVEIQLEQYF. The CDR3 bases are TGTGCCAGCAGTTACGGTGTGGAGATACAATTGGAGCAGTACTTC.

The chain joins TRBV3-1 to TRBJ2-3; no definite D call. This CDR3 has 12 amino acids. CDR1 is LGHDT and CDR2 is YNNKEL in the germline V gene (reference sequence). Trimming left V 7 bases short and J 4 bases short, with 9 bases between. CDR3 DNA sequence: TGTGCCAGCACCCATCGACCAGATACGCAGTATTTT. Amino acids: CASTHRPDTQYF.

The V and J genes are TRBV27 and TRBJ2-3; 7 positions agree with TRBD2. The V gene end was trimmed by 5 bases and the J gene end by 3 bases; junction bases not matched to a gene: 11. The CDR3 is made up of 16 amino acids. CDR1 and CDR2 from the germline V gene are MNHEY and SMNVEV (reference sequence). Here the CDR3 DNA reads TGTGCCAGCAGTATAAGGGACTACATAAAGACAGATACGCAGTATTTT. Its protein product is CASSIRDYIKTDTQYF.

This clonotype was seen a handful of times. V is TRBV3-1 and J is TRBJ2-1; 7 bases map to TRBD2. V shed 7 bases, J shed 8 bases, and the junction held 11 bases outside the gene matches. Per the germline V gene, CDR1 is LGHDT and CDR2 is YNNKEL (reference sequence). The CDR3 spans 14 residues. The chain's CDR3 is CASNPGGRVDEQFF. The CDR3 nucleotides are TGTGCCAGCAACCCCGGGGGGAGAGTAGATGAGCAGTTCTTC.

V usage is TRBV20-1 and J usage is TRBJ2-3; possible D gene TRBD1, 6 bases. There are 16 residues in the CDR3. The V gene's germline CDR1 is DFQATT and CDR2 SNEGSKA (reference sequence). V lost 3 bases, J lost 3 bases, and 19 bases lay in between. This CDR3 is CSASKVERDRTDTQYF. CDR3 nucleotide sequence: TGCAGTGCTAGTAAGGTTGAGCGTGACAGGACAGATACGCAGTATTTT.

V gene TRBV7-9 combines with J gene TRBJ2-3; 7 bases line up with TRBD1. The CDR3 spans 16 residues. In germline, CDR1 is SEHNR, CDR2 FQNEAQ (reference sequence). Unmatched junction bases numbered 6, after V lost 3 bases and J lost 0 bases. Here the CDR3 DNA reads TGTGCCAGCAGCTTCGGCCGGACAGGTAGCACAGATACGCAGTATTTT. Protein sequence: CASSFGRTGSTDTQYF.

This clonotype was observed once. The chain combines TRBV20-1 with TRBJ1-2; maybe TRBD1 (5 bases). Per germline, CDR1 DFQATT and CDR2 SNEGSKA (reference sequence). V was clipped by 5 bases and J by 3 bases, with 13 bases between them. This CDR3 region has 13 residues. The CDR3 DNA reads as TGCAGTGCTGTGAGGGGCAGGGACTATGGCTACACCTTC. Protein sequence: CSAVRGRDYGYTF.

The chain links TRBV11-2 to TRBJ1-2; perhaps TRBD1 as D (5 bases). Trimming took 5 bases from V and 1 from J, leaving 17 bases between them. The germline CDR1 and CDR2 sequences are SGHAT and FQNNGV. The length of the CDR3 is 16 residues. The CDR3 coding sequence is TGTGCCAGCAGCACCCGCCCGGGACGGAATAACTATGGCTACACCTTC. Its protein is CASSTRPGRNNYGYTF.

This clonotype was counted a few times. The rearrangement links TRBV9 to TRBJ2-6, with D unclear. Germline V gene sequence: CDR1 SGDLS, CDR2 YYNGEE. Trimming shortened V by 6 bases and J by 0 bases, and 10 bases separated the two germline ends. The CDR3 totals 15 residues. CDR3 region: CASTRPDSGANVLTF. CDR3 coding DNA: TGTGCCAGCACACGACCCGACTCTGGGGCCAACGTCCTGACTTTC.

The chain has TRBV20-1 and TRBJ2-5; D is unclear. V was cut by 6 bases and J by 1 base, with 12 bases left in between. Germline CDR1 DFQATT, CDR2 SNEGSKA (reference sequence). The CDR3 is 13 amino acids. CDR3 protein: CSADRSAQETQYF. CDR3 in DNA: TGCAGTGCCGACCGGTCGGCCCAAGAGACCCAGTACTTC.

V and J are TRBV28 and TRBJ2-6; D not certain. The CDR3 sequence is 19 residues long. V lost 6 bases and J 0 bases, leaving 21 bases between the germline ends. Germline V CDR1 and CDR2: MDHEN, SYDVKM. DNA of the CDR3: TGTGCCAGCAGCCCTCAGTCTAACGGACCGCCCTCTGGGGCCAACGTCCTGACTTTC. Its translation is CASSPQSNGPPSGANVLTF.

V usage is TRBV28 and J usage is TRBJ2-7; TRBD2 aligns across 8 bases. The V segment lost 1 base and the J segment 1 base; nucleotides outside the gene matches: 6. There are 16 residues in the CDR3. CDR1 is MDHEN, CDR2 SYDVKM, per germline. The CDR3, as DNA: TGTGCCAGCAGTTTATCCCCGACTAGCGCTTCCTACGAGCAGTACTTC. It specifies CASSLSPTSASYEQYF.

V gene TRBV29-1 combines with J gene TRBJ1-2, with D maybe TRBD1 (5 bases). With 4 bases removed from V and 6 bases from J, the gap between germline ends came to 15 bases. Germline CDR1 SQVTM, CDR2 ANQGSEA. The length of the CDR3 is 13 residues. The CDR3 DNA follows: TGCAGCGTTGTTGGGGGACTGGGAGATGGCTACACCTTC. Its protein product is CSVVGGLGDGYTF. Based on the CDR3 plus reference TRBV29-1 and TRBJ1-2, the full variable domain is SAVISQKPSRDICQRGTSLTIQCQVDSQVTMMFWYRQQPGQSLTLIATANQGSEATYESGFVIDKFPISRPNLTFSTLTVSNMSPEDSSIYLCSVVGGLGDGYTFGSGTRLTVV.

This clonotype was counted between two and nine times. The chain links TRBV28 to TRBJ2-5, with 7 bases matching TRBD1. Germline trimming cut 6 bases from V and 2 bases from J; bases unmatched to any gene: 12. CDR1 MDHEN and CDR2 SYDVKM come from the germline V gene. The CDR3 length is 16 residues. CDR3 region: CASSLRRTGLQETQYF. CDR3 nucleotide sequence: TGTGCCAGCAGCCTACGACGGACAGGACTTCAAGAGACCCAGTACTTC.

The chain joins TRBV20-1 to TRBJ2-4, with a weak D call TRBD1 (6 bases). CDR1 is DFQATT, CDR2 SNEGSKA, per germline (reference sequence). The CDR3 runs 16 residues. Trimming shortened V by 6 bases and J by 3 bases, and 21 bases separated the two germline ends. This CDR3 reads CSAQPQGSVGKNIQYF. CDR3 nucleotide sequence: TGCAGTGCACAACCACAGGGTAGTGTAGGCAAAAACATTCAGTACTTC.

The genes are TRBV6-6 and TRBJ2-7, with 7 bases aligning to TRBD2. Near its end, the DNA agrees better with TRBJ2-5, so the J call may be wrong. CDR3 length equals 14 residues. CDR1 is MNHNY and CDR2 is SVGAGI in the germline V gene (reference sequence). CDR3 sequence: CASRVTRGVETQYF. In DNA form, the CDR3 reads TGTGCCAGCAGGGTGACACGGGGGGTAGAGACCCAGTACTTC.